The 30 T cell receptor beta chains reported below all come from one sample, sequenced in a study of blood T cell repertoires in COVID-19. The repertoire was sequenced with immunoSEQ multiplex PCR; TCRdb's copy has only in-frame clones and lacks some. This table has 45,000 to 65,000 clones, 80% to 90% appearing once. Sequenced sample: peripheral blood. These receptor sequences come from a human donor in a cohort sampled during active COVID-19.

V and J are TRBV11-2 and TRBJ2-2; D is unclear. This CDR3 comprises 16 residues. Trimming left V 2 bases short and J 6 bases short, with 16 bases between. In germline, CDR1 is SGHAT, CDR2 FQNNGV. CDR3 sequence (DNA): TGTGCCAGCAGCTTAACTGTGTCTCCTCAGGCCGGGGAGCTGTTTTTT. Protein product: CASSLTVSPQAGELFF. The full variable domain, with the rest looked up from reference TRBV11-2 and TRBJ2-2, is EAGVAQSPRYKIIEKRQSVAFWCNPISGHATLYWYQQILGQGPKLLIQFQNNGVVDDSQLPKDRFSAERLKGVDSTLKIQPAKLEDSAVYLCASSLTVSPQAGELFFGEGSRLTVL.

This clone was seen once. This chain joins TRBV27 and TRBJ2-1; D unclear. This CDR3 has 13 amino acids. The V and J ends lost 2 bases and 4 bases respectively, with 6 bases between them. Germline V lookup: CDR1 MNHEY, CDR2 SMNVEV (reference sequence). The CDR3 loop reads CASSLSIYNEQFF. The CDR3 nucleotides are TGTGCCAGCAGTTTAAGCATTTACAATGAGCAGTTCTTC.

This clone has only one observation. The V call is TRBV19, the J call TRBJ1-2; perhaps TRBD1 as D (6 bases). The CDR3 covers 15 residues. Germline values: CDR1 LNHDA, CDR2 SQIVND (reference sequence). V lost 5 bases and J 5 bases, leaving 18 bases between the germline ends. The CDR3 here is CASSPGGRGGYGYTF. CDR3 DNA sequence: TGTGCCAGTAGTCCCGGCGGCAGGGGCGGGTATGGCTACACCTTC.

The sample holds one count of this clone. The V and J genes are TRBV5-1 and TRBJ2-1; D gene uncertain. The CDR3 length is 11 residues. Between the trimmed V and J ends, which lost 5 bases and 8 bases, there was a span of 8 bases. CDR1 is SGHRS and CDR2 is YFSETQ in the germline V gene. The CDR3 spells CASRAVDEQFF. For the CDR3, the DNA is TGCGCCAGCAGGGCGGTGGATGAGCAGTTCTTC.

The CDR3 sequence: CASSSGGHPGETQYF. DNA of the CDR3: TGCGCCAGCAGCTCCGGGGGGCACCCGGGCGAGACCCAGTACTTC. V gene TRBV5-1 combines with J gene TRBJ2-5, with D possibly TRBD2 on 7 matching bases. The germline V and J ends were trimmed by 3 bases and 5 bases, with 17 bases remaining between them. Germline CDR1 and CDR2: SGHRS and YFSETQ. This CDR3 is 15 amino acids long.

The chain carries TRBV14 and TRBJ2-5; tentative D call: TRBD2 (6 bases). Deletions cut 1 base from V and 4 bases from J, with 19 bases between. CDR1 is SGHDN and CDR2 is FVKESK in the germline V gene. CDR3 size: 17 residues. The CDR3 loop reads CASSQALGSGVGETQYF. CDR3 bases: TGTGCCAGCAGCCAAGCGCTGGGTAGCGGAGTGGGAGAGACCCAGTACTTC.

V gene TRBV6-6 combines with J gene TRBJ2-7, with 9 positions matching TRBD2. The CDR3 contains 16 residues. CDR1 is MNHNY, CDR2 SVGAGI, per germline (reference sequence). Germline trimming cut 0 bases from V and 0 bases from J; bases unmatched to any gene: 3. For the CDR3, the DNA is TGTGCCAGCAGTTACTCGATGCGGGGGGGCTCCTACGAGCAGTACTTC. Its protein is CASSYSMRGGSYEQYF.

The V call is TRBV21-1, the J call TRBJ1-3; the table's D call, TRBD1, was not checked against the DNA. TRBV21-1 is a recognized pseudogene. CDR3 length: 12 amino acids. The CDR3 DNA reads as TGTGCCTCTACAGGAGTTGGAAACACCATATATTTT. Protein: CASTGVGNTIYF.

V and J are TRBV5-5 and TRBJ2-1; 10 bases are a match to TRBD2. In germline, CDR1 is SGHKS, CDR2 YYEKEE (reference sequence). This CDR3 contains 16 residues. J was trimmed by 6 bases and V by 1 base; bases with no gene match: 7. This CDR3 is CASSLLIKRGGNEQFF. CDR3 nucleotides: TGTGCCAGCAGCTTGTTGATAAAGCGGGGGGGCAATGAGCAGTTCTTC.

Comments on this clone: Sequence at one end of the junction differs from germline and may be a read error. The CDR3 sequence: CASSTDRNAGELFF. DNA of the CDR3: TGTGCCAGCAGCACGGACAGGAACGCCGGGGAGCTGTTTTTT. The V gene is TRBV5-8, the J gene TRBJ2-2; TRBD1 agrees at 7 bases. Germline CDR1 and CDR2: SGHTS and YDEGEE. This CDR3 has 14 residues.

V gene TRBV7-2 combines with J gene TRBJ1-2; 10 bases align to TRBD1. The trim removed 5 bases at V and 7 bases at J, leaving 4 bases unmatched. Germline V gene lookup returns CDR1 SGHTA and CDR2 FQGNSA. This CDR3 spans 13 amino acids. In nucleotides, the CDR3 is TGTGCCAGCAGCCTGACAGGGGGCCGTGGCTACACCTTC. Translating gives CASSLTGGRGYTF.

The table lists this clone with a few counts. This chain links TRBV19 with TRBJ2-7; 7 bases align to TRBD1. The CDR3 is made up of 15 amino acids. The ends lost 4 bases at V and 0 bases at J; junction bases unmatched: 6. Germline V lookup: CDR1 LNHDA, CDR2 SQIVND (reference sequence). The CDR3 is CASSKRQGLSYEQYF. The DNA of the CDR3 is TGTGCCAGTAGTAAAAGACAGGGCCTCTCCTACGAGCAGTACTTC.

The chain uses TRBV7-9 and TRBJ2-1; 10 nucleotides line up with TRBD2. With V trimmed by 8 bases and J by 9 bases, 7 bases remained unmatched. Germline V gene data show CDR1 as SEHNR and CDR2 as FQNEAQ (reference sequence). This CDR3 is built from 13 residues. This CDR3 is CASGSGGAFEQFF. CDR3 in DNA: TGTGCCAGCGGAAGCGGGGGGGCCTTTGAGCAGTTCTTC.

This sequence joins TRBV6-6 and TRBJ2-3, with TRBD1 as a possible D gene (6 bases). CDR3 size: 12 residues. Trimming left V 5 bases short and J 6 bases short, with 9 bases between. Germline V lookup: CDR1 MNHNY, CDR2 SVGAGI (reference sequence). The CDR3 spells CASSTRGDTQYF. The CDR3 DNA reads TGTGCCAGCAGTACGAGGGGGGATACGCAGTATTTT.

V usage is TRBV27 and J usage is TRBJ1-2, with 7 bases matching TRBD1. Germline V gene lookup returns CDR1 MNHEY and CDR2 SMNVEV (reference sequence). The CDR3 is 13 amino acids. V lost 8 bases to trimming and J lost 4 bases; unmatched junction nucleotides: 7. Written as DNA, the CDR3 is TGTGCCAGCGCGACAGGGATCGGCTATGGCTACACCTTC. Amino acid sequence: CASATGIGYGYTF.

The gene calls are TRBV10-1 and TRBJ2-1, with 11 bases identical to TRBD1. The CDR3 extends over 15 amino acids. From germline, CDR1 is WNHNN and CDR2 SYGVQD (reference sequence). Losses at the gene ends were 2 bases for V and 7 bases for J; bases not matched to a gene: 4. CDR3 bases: TGCGCCAGCAGTGAGGCGGGACAGGGGGAAAATGAGCAGTTCTTC. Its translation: CASSEAGQGENEQFF.

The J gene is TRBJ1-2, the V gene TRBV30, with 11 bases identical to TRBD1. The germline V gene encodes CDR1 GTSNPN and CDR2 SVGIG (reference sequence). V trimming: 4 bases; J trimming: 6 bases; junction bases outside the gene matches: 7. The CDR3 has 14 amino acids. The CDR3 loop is CAWIRTGGFHGYTF. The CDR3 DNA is TGTGCCTGGATCCGGACAGGGGGCTTCCATGGCTACACCTTC.

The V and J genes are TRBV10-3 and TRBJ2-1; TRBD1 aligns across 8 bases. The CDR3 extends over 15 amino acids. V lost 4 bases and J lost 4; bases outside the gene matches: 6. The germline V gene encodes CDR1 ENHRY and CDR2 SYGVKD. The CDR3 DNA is TGTGCCATCAGTGTCTTAGGACAGGGATACAATGAGCAGTTCTTC. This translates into CAISVLGQGYNEQFF.

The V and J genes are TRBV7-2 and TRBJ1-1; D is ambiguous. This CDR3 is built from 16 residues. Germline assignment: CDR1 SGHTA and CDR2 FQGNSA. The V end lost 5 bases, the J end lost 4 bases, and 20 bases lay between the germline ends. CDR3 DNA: TGTGCCAGCAGCCCCCCACTGGCGCGGGTTCTCACTGAAGCTTTCTTT. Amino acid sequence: CASSPPLARVLTEAFF.

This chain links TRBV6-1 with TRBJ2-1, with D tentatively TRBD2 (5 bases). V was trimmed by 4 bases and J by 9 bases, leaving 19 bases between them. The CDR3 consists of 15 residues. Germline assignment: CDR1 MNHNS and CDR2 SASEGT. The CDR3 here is CASSGAFEGRAEQFF. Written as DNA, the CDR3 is TGTGCCAGCAGTGGAGCTTTTGAGGGTAGGGCTGAGCAGTTCTTC.

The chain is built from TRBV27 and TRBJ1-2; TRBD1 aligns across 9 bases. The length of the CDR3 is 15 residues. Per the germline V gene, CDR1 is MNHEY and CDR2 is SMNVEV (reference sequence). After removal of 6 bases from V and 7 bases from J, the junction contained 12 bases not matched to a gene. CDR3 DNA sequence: TGTGCCAGCAGGAAAGCAGGGACAGGGCTCTCTGGCTACACCTTC. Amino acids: CASRKAGTGLSGYTF.

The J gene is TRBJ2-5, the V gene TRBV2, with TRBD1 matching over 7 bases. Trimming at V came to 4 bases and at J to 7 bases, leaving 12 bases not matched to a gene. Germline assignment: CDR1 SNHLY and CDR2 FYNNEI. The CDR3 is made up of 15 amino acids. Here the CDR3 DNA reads TGTGCCAGCAGTGCCACCGGGACAGTCCATGGGACCCAGTACTTC. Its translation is CASSATGTVHGTQYF.

The CDR3 region has the DNA TGTGCCAGCAGTTACTCCGGGACAGGGGGCGACTATGGCTACACCTTC. Protein sequence: CASSYSGTGGDYGYTF. The chain has TRBV6-5 and TRBJ1-2; 12 bases line up with TRBD1. V was clipped by 0 bases and J by 3 bases; unmatched bases: 2. The CDR3 spans 16 residues. Germline CDR1 MNHEY, CDR2 SVGAGI.

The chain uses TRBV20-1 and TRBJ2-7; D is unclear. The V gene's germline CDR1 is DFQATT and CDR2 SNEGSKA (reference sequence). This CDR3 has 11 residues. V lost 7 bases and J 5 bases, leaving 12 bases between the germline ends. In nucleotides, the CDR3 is TGCAGTGTATCAGGCGTCAACGAGCAGTACTTC. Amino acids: CSVSGVNEQYF.

CDR3 in amino acids: CASSQAPGQGTYSNQPQHF. CDR3 nucleotide sequence: TGCGCCAGCAGCCAAGCCCCGGGACAGGGAACTTATAGCAATCAGCCCCAGCATTTT. The rearrangement uses TRBV4-1 and TRBJ1-5; TRBD1 agrees at 9 bases. Germline lookup yields CDR1 MGHRA and CDR2 YSYEKL. V was clipped by 1 base and J by 0 bases; unmatched bases: 10. CDR3 size: 19 residues.

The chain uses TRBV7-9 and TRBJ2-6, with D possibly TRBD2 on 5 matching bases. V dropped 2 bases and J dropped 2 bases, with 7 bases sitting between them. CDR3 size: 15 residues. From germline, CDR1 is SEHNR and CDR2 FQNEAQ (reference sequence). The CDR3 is CASSLPGAGANVLTF. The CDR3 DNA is TGTGCCAGCAGCTTACCCGGGGCTGGGGCCAACGTCCTGACTTTC.

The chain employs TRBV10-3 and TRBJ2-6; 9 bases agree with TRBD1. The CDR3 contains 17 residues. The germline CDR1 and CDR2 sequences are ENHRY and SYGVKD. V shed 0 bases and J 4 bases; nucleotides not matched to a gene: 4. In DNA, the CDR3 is TGTGCCATCAGTGAGTCTCGGACAGGGGCCGGGGCCAACGTCCTGACTTTC. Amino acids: CAISESRTGAGANVLTF.

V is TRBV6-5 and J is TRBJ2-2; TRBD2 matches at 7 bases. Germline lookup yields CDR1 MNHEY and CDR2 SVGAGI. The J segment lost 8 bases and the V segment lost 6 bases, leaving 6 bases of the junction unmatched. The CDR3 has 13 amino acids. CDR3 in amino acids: CASSRDYVGELFF. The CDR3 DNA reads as TGTGCCAGCAGCCGGGACTATGTGGGGGAGCTGTTTTTT.

CDR3 sequence: CASSLVVTGPLMYF. The CDR3 nucleotides are TGTGCCAGCAGCTTAGTCGTGACAGGTCCCCTCATGTACTTC. V gene TRBV7-9 combines with J gene TRBJ2-5, with TRBD1 as a possible D gene (6 bases). Germline CDR1 and CDR2: SEHNR and FQNEAQ (reference sequence). Trimming left V 1 base short and J 13 bases short, with 19 bases between. This CDR3 region has 14 residues.

CDR3 sequence (DNA): TGCAGTGCTCCACATTCAGATACGCAGTATTTT. It is translated as CSAPHSDTQYF. The chain uses TRBV20-1 and TRBJ2-3; D is unresolved. This CDR3 region has 11 residues. Per germline, CDR1 DFQATT and CDR2 SNEGSKA (reference sequence). The V and J ends lost 5 bases and 4 bases respectively, with 7 bases between them.